This TCR beta chain was captured in a study of cytomegalovirus exposure and HLA in healthy donors. J was trimmed by 0 bases and V by 3 bases; bases with no gene match: 13. The CDR3 has 20 amino acids. The PCR had 60 Vbeta and 13 Jbeta primers. The repertoire was sequenced with immunoSEQ multiplex PCR; TCRdb's copy has only in-frame clones and lacks some. The sample shows approximately 97,000 clones, 65% to 85% of them seen only once. The rearrangement joins TRBV23-1 to TRBJ2-1; 11 nucleotides align to TRBD1. TRBV23-1 is sorted into the ORF group, with uncertain function. The sequenced sample consisted of PBMCs. This receptor was obtained from a man aged 35-49 years in good health and CMV-seropositive. This CDR3 is CASSQAGTGGRASSYNEQFF. The CDR3 DNA reads TGCGCCAGCAGTCAGGCCGGGACAGGGGGTCGGGCGAGCTCCTACAATGAGCAGTTCTTC.